This T cell receptor beta chain was captured in a study of blood T cell repertoires in COVID-19. Study context: There were acute and convalescent COVID-19 samples, and they came from the United States, Italy and Spain. Sources were T cells, B-cell-depleted T cells, or PBMCs; the material itself was cDNA or gDNA.

J lost 4 bases, V lost 5 bases, and 5 bases had no gene match. Germline loops: CDR1 SGHTA, CDR2 FQGNSA. The CDR3 loop spans 15 amino acids. In the authors' workflow: The assay estimated nucleated cells by amplifying reference gene primers. Assay used: immunoSEQ multiplex PCR; TCRdb lists only in-frame clones, some missing. D and trimming were read from the DNA, whereas the V and J calls and clone size are those reported in that table. The table includes approximately 100,000 clones, roughly 90% detected once. Input material: peripheral blood. This clonotype was obtained from a woman aged 60 to 75 with acute or convalescent COVID-19. This chain connects TRBV7-2 to TRBJ1-2; the match to TRBD1 covers 12 bases. Here the CDR3 DNA reads TGTGCCAGCAGCCACGGGGGACAGGGGGCCTATGGCTACACCTTC. This codes for CASSHGGQGAYGYTF. The full variable domain, with the rest looked up from reference TRBV7-2 and TRBJ1-2, is GAGVSQSPSNKVTEKGKDVELRCDPISGHTALYWYRQSLGQGLEFLIYFQGNSAPDKSGLPSDRFSAERTGGSVSTLTIQRTQQEDSAVYLCASSHGGQGAYGYTFGSGTRLTVV.